Presented here are 2 T cell receptor beta chains from one specimen sequenced in a study of CD8+ T cells in alopecia areata. As the sequencing template, cDNA was produced by extracting RNA and reverse transcribing it. Assay: immunoSEQ multiplex PCR; the TCRdb copy retains only in-frame clones and omits some. This sample has about 69,000 clones; roughly 61% occur once, and the top ten carry about 15%. Sample: CD8+ T cells sorted from blood, taken at week 0. The receptor source for this set is a human donor with alopecia areata.

The sample holds a few counts of this clone. The V call is TRBV27, the J call TRBJ1-1; D perhaps matches TRBD1 (5 bases). This CDR3 has 14 amino acids. Trimming pared 7 bases from V and 6 bases from J, leaving 18 bases between. The germline gives CDR1 MNHEY, CDR2 SMNVEV (reference sequence). The CDR3 reads CASTGSRVRAEAFF. For the CDR3, the DNA is TGTGCCAGCACAGGTTCCAGGGTGAGGGCTGAAGCTTTCTTT.

This clone was detected once. The V and J genes are TRBV29-1 and TRBJ2-1; D is possibly TRBD1 or TRBD2 (6 bases each). The CDR3 has 15 amino acids. The V end lost 4 bases, the J end lost 3 bases, and 16 bases lay between the germline ends. CDR1 is SQVTM, CDR2 ANQGSEA, per germline. CDR3 bases: TGCAGCGTTGGCCCCCCACAGGGAGGCTACAATGAGCAGTTCTTC. Translating gives CSVGPPQGGYNEQFF.